These 22 T cell receptor beta chains originate from one sample sequenced in a study of cytomegalovirus exposure and HLA in healthy donors. PCR was performed using 60 Vbeta and 13 Jbeta primers. Profiled with immunoSEQ multiplex PCR; TCRdb holds only in-frame clones, not every one. This sample carries around 130,000 clones, around 8.5% of them seen once, and the ten largest clones take under 5.5%. Material: PBMCs. The receptors were gathered from a man in his forties or fifties in good health and CMV-seronegative.

The sample holds a few counts of this clone. The DNA of the CDR3 is TGTGCCAGCAGTCCCAGGGGGCTTAGCGATGGCTACACCTTC. Translation gives CASSPRGLSDGYTF. The rearrangement links TRBV6-6 to TRBJ1-2; 8 nucleotides agree with TRBD1. V was clipped by 5 bases and J by 6 bases; unmatched bases: 8. The CDR3 covers 14 residues. CDR1 and CDR2 (germline): MNHNY, SVGAGI (reference sequence).

This clone was seen only a few times. This chain uses TRBV4-2 with TRBJ1-1; no definite D call. V lost 4 bases and J lost 5, with 14 bases in between. This CDR3 has 14 amino acids. CDR1 is LGHNA and CDR2 is YNFKEQ in the germline V gene. The CDR3 DNA follows: TGTGCCAGCAGCCCCCGACTTGGGAGGACTGAAGCTTTCTTT. This gives the protein CASSPRLGRTEAFF.

The chain employs TRBV9 and TRBJ1-6; 7 bases agree with TRBD1. CDR3 length equals 15 residues. The V gene's germline CDR1 is SGDLS and CDR2 YYNGEE. V dropped 4 bases and J dropped 11; count of bases not matched to a gene: 12. The CDR3: CASSPPTGISAPLHF. CDR3 nucleotides: TGTGCCAGCAGCCCCCCGACAGGGATCAGCGCACCCCTCCACTTT.

This clone came up a few times. This chain connects TRBV5-4 to TRBJ2-7, with 11 nucleotides matching TRBD2. The length of the CDR3 is 14 residues. V lost 2 bases and J lost 7; bases outside the gene matches: 5. Per the germline V gene, CDR1 is SGHNT and CDR2 is YYREEE (reference sequence). The DNA for the CDR3 is TGTGCCAGCAGCTTACTAGCGGGGGCGGGAGAGCAGTACTTC. Translated: CASSLLAGAGEQYF. The variable domain in full, with the rest retrieved from reference TRBV5-4 and TRBJ2-7, is ETGVTQSPTHLIKTRGQQVTLRCSSQSGHNTVSWYQQALGQGPQFIFQYYREEENGRGNFPPRFSGLQFPNYSSELNVNALELDDSALYLCASSLLAGAGEQYFGPGTRLTVT.

The sample holds a few counts of this clone. The V and J genes are TRBV28 and TRBJ2-3; maybe TRBD2 (6 bases). V was clipped by 2 bases and J by 4 bases, with 10 bases between them. This CDR3 has 14 residues. CDR1 and CDR2 (germline): MDHEN, SYDVKM. This chain's CDR3 is CASSLGGSPDTQYF. The CDR3 nucleotides read TGTGCCAGCAGTTTAGGGGGGTCCCCAGATACGCAGTATTTT.

The genes are TRBV19 and TRBJ1-2; 7 nucleotides line up with TRBD1. This CDR3 comprises 14 residues. The trim removed 5 bases at V and 3 bases at J, leaving 6 bases unmatched. CDR1 and CDR2 from the germline V gene are LNHDA and SQIVND (reference sequence). CDR3 region: CASSPRQGDYGYTF. The CDR3 region has the DNA TGTGCCAGTAGTCCAAGACAGGGTGACTATGGCTACACCTTC.

The sample holds a few counts of this clone. One end of the junction fails to match germline, which may point to a read error. This chain joins TRBV29-1 and TRBJ1-1; perhaps TRBD1 as D (6 bases). Per germline, CDR1 SQVTM and CDR2 ANQGSEA. The CDR3 consists of 12 residues. The CDR3 DNA is TGCAGCGGGGACATCGGTAACAATGAAGCTTTCTTT. The encoded protein is CSGDIGNNEAFF.

The sample holds a few counts of this clone. The chain couples TRBV5-6 to TRBJ2-6; D remains ambiguous. Trimming removed 7 bases from V and 2 bases from J, with 4 bases in between. This CDR3 comprises 12 residues. Germline lookup yields CDR1 SGHDT and CDR2 YYEEEE. The CDR3 DNA follows: TGTGCCAGCCTCCCTGGGGCCAACGTCCTGACTTTC. This codes for CASLPGANVLTF.

This chain links TRBV6-5 with TRBJ2-7, with 11 nucleotides matching TRBD1. CDR3 length: 14 residues. The ends lost 7 bases at V and 5 bases at J; junction bases unmatched: 7. CDR1 is MNHEY, CDR2 SVGAGI, per germline. The CDR3 DNA sequence: TGTGCCAGCAAACCGGGACAGGGGGTAGACGAGCAGTACTTC. It is translated as CASKPGQGVDEQYF.

This clone was counted only a few times. The chain is built from TRBV11-2 and TRBJ1-5; 7 bases map to TRBD1. The V gene's germline CDR1 is SGHAT and CDR2 FQNNGV. The CDR3 is 12 amino acids. After removal of 5 bases from V and 9 bases from J, the junction contained 4 bases not matched to a gene. CDR3 nucleotides: TGTGCCAGCAGCAACCGGACAGGGCCCCAGCATTTT. Translated: CASSNRTGPQHF.

In this sample, this clone turned up a few times. This sequence joins TRBV5-1 and TRBJ1-1; TRBD1 aligns across 7 bases. CDR3 length: 16 residues. The trim removed 2 bases at V and 2 bases at J, leaving 9 bases unmatched. Germline V gene lookup returns CDR1 SGHRS and CDR2 YFSETQ. CDR3 protein: CASSFRGDRSNTEAFF. CDR3 nucleotide sequence: TGCGCCAGCAGCTTTAGAGGGGACAGATCAAACACTGAAGCTTTCTTT. Variable domain in full (rest from reference TRBV5-1 and TRBJ1-1): KAGVTQTPRYLIKTRGQQVTLSCSPISGHRSVSWYQQTPGQGLQFLFEYFSETQRNKGNFPGRFSGRQFSNSRSEMNVSTLELGDSALYLCASSFRGDRSNTEAFFGQGTRLTVV.

This clone turned up a few times. The chain couples TRBV19 to TRBJ1-5, with TRBD1 as a possible D gene (5 bases). Germline CDR1 and CDR2: LNHDA and SQIVND (reference sequence). The CDR3 loop spans 15 amino acids. The germline V and J ends were trimmed by 0 bases and 5 bases, with 11 bases remaining between them. CDR3 amino acids: CASSIEGVEDQPQHF. The CDR3, as DNA: TGTGCCAGTAGTATAGAAGGGGTTGAGGATCAGCCCCAGCATTTT.

The V gene is TRBV4-3, the J gene TRBJ1-5, with 8 bases that match TRBD1. V lost 4 bases, J lost 7 bases, and 6 bases stayed unmatched. CDR1 is LGHNA and CDR2 is YSLEER in the germline V gene. CDR3 length: 14 residues. The CDR3 here is CASSLRGQGQPQHF. For the CDR3, the DNA is TGCGCCAGCAGCCTCAGAGGACAGGGCCAGCCCCAGCATTTT.

This clone was seen a few times. The chain is built from TRBV9 and TRBJ1-4; D is perhaps TRBD1 (5 bases). Between the trimmed V and J ends, which lost 0 bases and 3 bases, there was a span of 12 bases. There are 16 residues in the CDR3. Germline V lookup: CDR1 SGDLS, CDR2 YYNGEE. The CDR3 DNA is TGTGCCAGCAGCGTAGACCAGGGTGCGGCTAATGAAAAACTGTTTTTT. The encoded protein is CASSVDQGAANEKLFF. The variable domain in full, completed from reference TRBV9 and TRBJ1-4, reads DSGVTQTPKHLITATGQRVTLRCSPRSGDLSVYWYQQSLDQGLQFLIQYYNGEERAKGNILERFSAQQFPDLHSELNLSSLELGDSALYFCASSVDQGAANEKLFFGSGTQLSVL.

This clone appeared a few times. The chain employs TRBV15 and TRBJ2-5, with TRBD2 matching 8 bases. The germline gives CDR1 LNHNV, CDR2 YYDKDF (reference sequence). The J segment lost 5 bases and the V segment lost 0 bases, leaving 2 bases of the junction unmatched. This CDR3 is built from 14 residues. CDR3 nucleotides: TGTGCCACCAGCAGAGACACTAGCGGCGAGACCCAGTACTTC. This gives the protein CATSRDTSGETQYF.

The chain employs TRBV11-3 and TRBJ2-1; 8 bases align to TRBD1. J was trimmed by 6 bases and V by 2 bases; bases with no gene match: 6. Germline CDR1 and CDR2: SGHNT and YENEEA. The CDR3 extends over 15 amino acids. The CDR3 DNA follows: TGTGCCAGCAGCTTAACCGGGACAGGTAGCAATGAGCAGTTCTTC. Translating it yields CASSLTGTGSNEQFF.

The chain carries TRBV6-1 and TRBJ2-7; 7 bases are shared with TRBD1. This CDR3 has 15 amino acids. V gave up 2 bases and J gave up 5 bases; unmatched junction bases: 9. Germline V gene sequence: CDR1 MNHNS, CDR2 SASEGT. The CDR3 reads CASSEPRQGSDEQYF. In DNA, the CDR3 is TGTGCCAGCAGTGAACCCCGACAGGGAAGCGACGAGCAGTACTTC.

This chain connects TRBV9 to TRBJ2-5, with TRBD2 identical over 9 bases. The trim removed 3 bases at V and 1 base at J, leaving 4 bases unmatched. This CDR3 region has 15 residues. Germline V gene sequence: CDR1 SGDLS, CDR2 YYNGEE. In DNA form, the CDR3 reads TGTGCCAGCAGCGAGGCTAGCGGGGTCCAAGAGACCCAGTACTTC. Its protein is CASSEASGVQETQYF.

In this sample, this clone turned up a few times. V and J are TRBV4-3 and TRBJ2-3, with 8 bases aligning to TRBD2. This CDR3 is 17 amino acids long. With V trimmed by 0 bases and J by 2 bases, 7 bases remained unmatched. Germline CDR1 and CDR2: LGHNA and YSLEER. The CDR3 DNA is TGCGCCAGCAGCCAAGATGGTGCGGGGGGCTACACAGATACGCAGTATTTT. This sequence encodes CASSQDGAGGYTDTQYF.

This clone was counted a few times. The chain uses TRBV7-9 and TRBJ2-6; possibly TRBD2 for D (5 bases). There are 16 residues in the CDR3. V was trimmed by 6 bases and J by 1 base, leaving 13 bases between them. Germline V CDR1 and CDR2: SEHNR, FQNEAQ (reference sequence). In nucleotides, the CDR3 is TGTGCCAGCAGATGGCCTCCGGGGTCTGGGGCCAACGTCCTGACTTTC. It translates to CASRWPPGSGANVLTF. Full variable domain (remainder filled in from reference TRBV7-9 and TRBJ2-6): DTGVSQNPRHKITKRGQNVTFRCDPISEHNRLYWYRQTLGQGPEFLTYFQNEAQLEKSRLLSDRFSAERPKGSFSTLEIQRTEQGDSAMYLCASRWPPGSGANVLTFGAGSRLTVL.

Only a few counts were recorded for this clone. This chain joins TRBV9 and TRBJ1-3; the D is unclear. There are 13 residues in the CDR3. CDR1 is SGDLS, CDR2 YYNGEE, per germline. Trimming cost V 8 bases and J 0 bases, with 9 bases left between them. The DNA for the CDR3 is TGTGCCAGTCGACCTAGCTCTGGAAACACCATATATTTT. Protein: CASRPSSGNTIYF.

The chain carries TRBV9 and TRBJ2-3; TRBD2 might be the D (6 bases). Germline V lookup: CDR1 SGDLS, CDR2 YYNGEE. This CDR3 region has 13 residues. With 4 bases removed from V and 8 bases from J, the gap between germline ends came to 14 bases. Written as DNA, the CDR3 is TGTGCCAGCAGCTCCCCGTTGGGGGGTACGCAGTATTTT. The encoded protein is CASSSPLGGTQYF.